The 28 T cell receptor beta chains in this list originate from one sample, sequenced in a study of monozygotic twins with inflammatory bowel disease. Reanalyzing the 5' RACE reads, TCRdb keeps one entry per CDR3 protein, without DNA. In total, the table holds nearly 45,000 distinct CDR3 sequences. Specimen: blood. Source of these receptors: a human donor with ulcerative colitis or Crohn's disease, or a healthy co-twin of an affected twin (not recorded which).

The chain links TRBV6-5 to TRBJ1-2. The CDR3 runs 12 residues. Germline loops: CDR1 MNHEY, CDR2 SVGAGI. The CDR3 protein is CASRQGTYGYTF.

CDR3 loop: CASSPDPGGANVLTF. The chain employs TRBV9 and TRBJ2-6; absent DNA, TCRdb's TRBD2 call cannot be checked. Germline lookup yields CDR1 SGDLS and CDR2 YYNGEE. This CDR3 is 15 amino acids long.

The chain combines TRBV7-2 with TRBJ1-2; with no DNA, the TCRdb D assignment of TRBD1 cannot be verified. The CDR3 is made up of 14 amino acids. CDR1 is SGHTA, CDR2 FQGNSA, per germline. The CDR3 is CASSPTTPKAGYTF.

The chain employs TRBV30 and TRBJ1-2. The CDR3 runs to 11 residues. Germline-derived CDR1 and CDR2 are GTSNPN and SVGIG (reference sequence). The CDR3 spells CAWRKTVRYTF.

The rearrangement uses TRBV29-1 and TRBJ2-3. Germline CDR1 is SQVTM and CDR2 is ANQGSEA. The CDR3 length is 11 residues. Here the CDR3 reads CSVVLPDTQYF.

This sequence joins TRBV5-4 and TRBJ2-1; lacking DNA, the TRBD2 call made by TCRdb goes unchecked. Germline V gene data show CDR1 as SGHNT and CDR2 as YYREEE (reference sequence). The CDR3 is 15 residues long. CDR3 residues: CASSLVAVQVNEQFF.

The V gene is TRBV18, the J gene TRBJ2-7; lacking DNA, the TRBD2 call made by TCRdb goes unchecked. From germline, CDR1 is KGHSH and CDR2 LQKENI. This CDR3 has 14 amino acids. The CDR3: CASSPPASGPSMSF.

V and J are TRBV20-1 and TRBJ2-1; checking the TCRdb D call of TRBD1 is not possible without DNA. The germline CDR1 and CDR2 sequences are DFQATT and SNEGSKA (reference sequence). The CDR3 length is 15 residues. The CDR3: CSVRVPDRSYNEQFF.

Frequency places this clonotype as medium-sized. This sequence joins TRBV18 and TRBJ1-4; checking the TCRdb D call of TRBD1 is not possible without DNA. The germline gives CDR1 KGHSH, CDR2 LQKENI. This CDR3 has 15 amino acids. Here the CDR3 reads CASSISGTGNEKLFF.

The V gene is TRBV7-9, the J gene TRBJ2-2; no DNA is available, so the TRBD2 call from TCRdb remains unchecked. The CDR3 loop spans 16 amino acids. Germline V lookup: CDR1 SEHNR, CDR2 FQNEAQ (reference sequence). The CDR3 is CASPGGLAGNTGELFF.

This sequence joins TRBV7-8 and TRBJ2-7. The CDR3 is 14 residues long. In germline, CDR1 is SGHVS, CDR2 FQNEAQ. The CDR3 protein is CASSLSKRSYEQYF.

According to its frequency, this clonotype is medium-sized. The genes are TRBV6-2 or TRBV6-3 and TRBJ2-7; TCRdb selects TRBD2, and the lack of DNA leaves this call unchecked. CDR3 length: 16 residues. Per germline, CDR1 MNHEY and CDR2 SVGEGT. This chain's CDR3 is CASSYVAEGPTSEQYF.

J is TRBJ2-7 and V is TRBV7-2; TCRdb designates TRBD2, a call that cannot be tested without DNA. Germline CDR1 is SGHTA and CDR2 is FQGNSA. The CDR3 runs to 15 residues. The CDR3 sequence: CASSFGRGANDEQYF.

This CDR3 reads CASNRLESSYNEQFF. The rearrangement uses TRBV5-1 and TRBJ2-1. Germline V lookup: CDR1 SGHRS, CDR2 YFSETQ. The CDR3 is 15 residues long. Drawing the rest from reference TRBV5-1 and TRBJ2-1, the complete variable domain is KAGVTQTPRYLIKTRGQQVTLSCSPISGHRSVSWYQQTPGQGLQFLFEYFSETQRNKGNFPGRFSGRQFSNSRSEMNVSTLELGDSALYLCASNRLESSYNEQFFGPGTRLTVL.

The chain carries TRBV12-3 or TRBV12-4 and TRBJ2-7. The CDR3 length is 12 residues. The CDR3 here is CASSYLSYEQYF.

The chain is built from TRBV5-1 and TRBJ2-7; TCRdb designates TRBD1, a call that cannot be tested without DNA. In germline, CDR1 is SGHRS, CDR2 YFSETQ. The CDR3 consists of 14 residues. CDR3 protein: CASSPTPYGGEQYF.

This chain links TRBV4-1 with TRBJ2-1; TCRdb lists TRBD2, though no DNA is available to test this call. Germline values: CDR1 MGHRA, CDR2 YSYEKL. This CDR3 has 17 amino acids. The CDR3 here is CASKLTPGLVVSSEQFF.

The chain carries TRBV12-3 or TRBV12-4 and TRBJ1-1; TCRdb gives TRBD1 as the D gene, but with no DNA this cannot be confirmed. CDR3 length: 14 residues. CDR3 amino acids: CASSFLTGNTEAFF.

This rearrangement joins TRBV28 to TRBJ1-1; the D call of TRBD1 rests on TCRdb alone, since no DNA is present to check it. The CDR3 is made up of 13 amino acids. CDR1 and CDR2 from the germline V gene are MDHEN and SYDVKM. CDR3 amino acids: CASRGQVYTEAFF.

The rearrangement links TRBV9 to TRBJ1-2; TCRdb picks TRBD1, but there is no DNA to check that call. The CDR3 is 14 residues long. From germline, CDR1 is SGDLS and CDR2 YYNGEE. CDR3 sequence: CASSGQGRIYGYTF.

The V gene is TRBV6-1, the J gene TRBJ2-5; the TCRdb D gene call, TRBD2, has no DNA to confirm it. Germline assignment: CDR1 MNHNS and CDR2 SASEGT. CDR3 length: 18 residues. The CDR3 sequence: CASSEGLIAGREWETQYF.

V is TRBV6-1 and J is TRBJ1-5; the TRBD1 assignment by TCRdb is unverifiable without DNA. CDR3 length equals 15 residues. The germline V gene encodes CDR1 MNHNS and CDR2 SASEGT. CDR3 loop: CASPSHTVGNQPQHF.

The chain couples TRBV28 to TRBJ1-5; TCRdb proposes TRBD1, but this gene call is untestable without DNA. Looked up from germline, CDR1 is MDHEN and CDR2 is SYDVKM. The CDR3 spans 14 residues. CDR3 amino acids: CASSLGGVLQPQHF.

The chain recombines TRBV6-5 with TRBJ2-5; TCRdb gives TRBD2 as the D gene, but with no DNA this cannot be confirmed. The CDR3 has 15 residues. CDR1 is MNHEY and CDR2 is SVGAGI in the germline V gene. The CDR3: CASSYRQRYRETQYF.

CDR3: CASSQGSHGYTF. The chain uses TRBV28 and TRBJ1-2; the D gene TCRdb calls, TRBD1, cannot be checked with no DNA. Germline lookup yields CDR1 MDHEN and CDR2 SYDVKM. This CDR3 has 12 residues.

The chain links TRBV27 to TRBJ2-5; with no DNA, the TCRdb D assignment of TRBD1 cannot be verified. Germline-derived CDR1 and CDR2 are MNHEY and SMNVEV (reference sequence). The CDR3 sequence is 14 residues long. CDR3 amino acids: CASSRGGAKETQYF.

This sequence joins TRBV20-1 and TRBJ2-5; the TCRdb D gene call, TRBD1, has no DNA to confirm it. CDR1 and CDR2 (germline): DFQATT, SNEGSKA (reference sequence). The CDR3 is 14 amino acids. CDR3 loop: CSALGTGGEETQYF.

The rearrangement joins TRBV28 to TRBJ2-7; TCRdb reports TRBD2, a call that lacks DNA to check it against. CDR1 is MDHEN and CDR2 is SYDVKM in the germline V gene. This CDR3 is built from 15 residues. The CDR3 protein is CASSFPGLDGYEQYF.